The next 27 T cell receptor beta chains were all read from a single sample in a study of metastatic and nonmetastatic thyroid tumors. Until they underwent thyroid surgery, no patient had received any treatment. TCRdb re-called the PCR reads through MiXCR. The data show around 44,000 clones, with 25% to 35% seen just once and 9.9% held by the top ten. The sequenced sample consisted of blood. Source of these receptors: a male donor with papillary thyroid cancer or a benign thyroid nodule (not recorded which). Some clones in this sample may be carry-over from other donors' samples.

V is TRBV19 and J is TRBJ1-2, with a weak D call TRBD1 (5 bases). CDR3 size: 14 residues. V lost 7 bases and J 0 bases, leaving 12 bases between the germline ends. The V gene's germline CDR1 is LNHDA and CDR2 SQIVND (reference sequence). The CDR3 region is CASIATGPNYGYTF. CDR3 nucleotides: TGTGCCAGTATTGCCACAGGACCTAACTATGGCTACACCTTC.

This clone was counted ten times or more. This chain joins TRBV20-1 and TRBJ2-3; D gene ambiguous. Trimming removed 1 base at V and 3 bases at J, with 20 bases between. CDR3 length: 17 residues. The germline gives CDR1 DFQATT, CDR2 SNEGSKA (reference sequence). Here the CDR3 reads CSARVFQYTPHTDTQYF. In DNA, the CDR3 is TGCAGTGCTAGAGTGTTCCAATACACCCCCCATACAGATACGCAGTATTTT.

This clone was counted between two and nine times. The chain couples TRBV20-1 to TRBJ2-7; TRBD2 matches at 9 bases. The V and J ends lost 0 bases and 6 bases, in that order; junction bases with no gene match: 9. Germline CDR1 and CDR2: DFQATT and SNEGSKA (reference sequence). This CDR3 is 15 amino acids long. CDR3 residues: CSARDGAGGTSEQYF. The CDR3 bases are TGCAGTGCTAGAGATGGGGCGGGAGGGACCTCCGAGCAGTACTTC.

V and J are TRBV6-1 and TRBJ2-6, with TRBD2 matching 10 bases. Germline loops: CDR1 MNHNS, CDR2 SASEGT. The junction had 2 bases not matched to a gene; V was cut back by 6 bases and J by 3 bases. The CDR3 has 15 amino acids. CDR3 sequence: CASRSGGVGANVLTF. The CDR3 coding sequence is TGTGCCAGCAGGAGCGGGGGGGTTGGGGCCAACGTCCTGACTTTC.

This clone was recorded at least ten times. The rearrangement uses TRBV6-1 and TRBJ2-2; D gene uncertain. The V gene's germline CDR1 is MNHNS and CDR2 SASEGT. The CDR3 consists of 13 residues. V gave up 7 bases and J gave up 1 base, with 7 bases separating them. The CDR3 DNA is TGTGCCAGCATGCCGGGGAACACCGGGGAGCTGTTTTTT. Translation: CASMPGNTGELFF.

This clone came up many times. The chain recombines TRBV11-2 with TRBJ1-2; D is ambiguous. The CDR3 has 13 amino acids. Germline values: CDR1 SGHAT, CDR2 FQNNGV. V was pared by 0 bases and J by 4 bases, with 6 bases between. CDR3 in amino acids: CASSLEGFYGYTF. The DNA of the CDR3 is TGTGCCAGCAGCTTAGAGGGTTTCTATGGCTACACCTTC.

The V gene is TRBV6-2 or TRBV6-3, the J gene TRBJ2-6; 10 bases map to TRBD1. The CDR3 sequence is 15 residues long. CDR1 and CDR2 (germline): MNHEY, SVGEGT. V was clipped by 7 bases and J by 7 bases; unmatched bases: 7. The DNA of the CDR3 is TGTGCCAGCAACCTAGGACAGGGGGAAGCCAACGTCCTGACTTTC. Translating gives CASNLGQGEANVLTF.

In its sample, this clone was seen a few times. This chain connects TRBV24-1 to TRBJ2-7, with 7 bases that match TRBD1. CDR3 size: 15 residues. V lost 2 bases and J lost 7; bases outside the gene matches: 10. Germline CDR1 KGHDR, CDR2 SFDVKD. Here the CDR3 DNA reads TGTGCCACCAGTGATTCGGGCAGGGGGTTGCGGGAGCAGTACTTC. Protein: CATSDSGRGLREQYF.

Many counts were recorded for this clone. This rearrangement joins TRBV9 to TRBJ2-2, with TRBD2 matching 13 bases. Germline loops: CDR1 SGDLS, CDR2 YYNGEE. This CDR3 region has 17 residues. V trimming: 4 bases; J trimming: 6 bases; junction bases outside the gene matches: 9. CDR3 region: CASSHGLAGVWAGELFF. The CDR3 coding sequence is TGTGCCAGCAGCCACGGACTAGCGGGAGTATGGGCCGGGGAGCTGTTTTTT.

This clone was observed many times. CDR3 bases: TGTGCCAGTGCCTTTTTAGGGCTCACAGATACGCAGTATTTT. Protein product: CASAFLGLTDTQYF. The rearrangement joins TRBV19 to TRBJ2-3, with no clear D. The CDR3 has 14 amino acids. The germline CDR1 and CDR2 sequences are LNHDA and SQIVND (reference sequence). V lost 8 bases, J lost 2 bases, and 14 bases lay in between.

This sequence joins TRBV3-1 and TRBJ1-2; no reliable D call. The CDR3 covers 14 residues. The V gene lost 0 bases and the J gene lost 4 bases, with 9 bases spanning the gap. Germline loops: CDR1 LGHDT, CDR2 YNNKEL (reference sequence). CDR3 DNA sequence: TGTGCCAGCAGCCAAGATCGTGGTACCTATGGCTACACCTTC. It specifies CASSQDRGTYGYTF.

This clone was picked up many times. The CDR3 DNA sequence: TGCAGTGCCCCCTCTCTCTGGGGTAGAGAGACCCAGTACTTC. Translation gives CSAPSLWGRETQYF. This chain connects TRBV20-1 to TRBJ2-5; D is uncertain. CDR1 and CDR2 from the germline V gene are DFQATT and SNEGSKA (reference sequence). V was cut by 6 bases and J by 4 bases, with 18 bases left in between. CDR3 length: 14 residues.

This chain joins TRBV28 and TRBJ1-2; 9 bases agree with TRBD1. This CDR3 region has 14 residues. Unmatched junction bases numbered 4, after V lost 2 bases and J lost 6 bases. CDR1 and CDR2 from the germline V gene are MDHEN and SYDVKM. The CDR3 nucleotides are TGTGCCAGCAGTTTAACAGGGGGCTGGAATGGCTACACCTTC. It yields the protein CASSLTGGWNGYTF.

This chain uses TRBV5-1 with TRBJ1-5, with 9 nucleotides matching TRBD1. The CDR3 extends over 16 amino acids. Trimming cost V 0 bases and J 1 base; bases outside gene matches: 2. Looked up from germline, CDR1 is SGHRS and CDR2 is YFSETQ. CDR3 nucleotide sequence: TGCGCCAGCAGCTTGGGGGGACAGGGAAGCAATCAGCCCCAGCATTTT. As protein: CASSLGGQGSNQPQHF.

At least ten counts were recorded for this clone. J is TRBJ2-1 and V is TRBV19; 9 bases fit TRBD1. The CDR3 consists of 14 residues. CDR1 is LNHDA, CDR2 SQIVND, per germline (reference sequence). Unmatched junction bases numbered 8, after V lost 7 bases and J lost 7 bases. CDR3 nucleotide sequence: TGTGCCAGTACCCCTGGGACAGGGAAAAATGAGCAGTTCTTC. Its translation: CASTPGTGKNEQFF.

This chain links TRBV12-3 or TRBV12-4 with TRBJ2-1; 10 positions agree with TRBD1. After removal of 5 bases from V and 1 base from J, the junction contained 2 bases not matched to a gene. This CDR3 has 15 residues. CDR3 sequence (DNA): TGTGCCAGCAGTCCGGGACAGGGGTCCTACAATGAGCAGTTCTTC. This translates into CASSPGQGSYNEQFF.

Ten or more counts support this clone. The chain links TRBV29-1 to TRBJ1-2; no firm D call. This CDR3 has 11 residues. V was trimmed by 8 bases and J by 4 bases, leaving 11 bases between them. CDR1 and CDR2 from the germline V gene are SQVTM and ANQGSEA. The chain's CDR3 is CSLRGFYGYTF. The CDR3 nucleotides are TGCAGCCTGCGGGGTTTCTATGGCTACACCTTC.

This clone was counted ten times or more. DNA of the CDR3: TGTGCCACCAGACCGGGCTCCAACGCCGGGGAGCTGTTTTTT. It encodes CATRPGSNAGELFF. The chain links TRBV15 to TRBJ2-2; D uncertain. Germline CDR1 LNHNV, CDR2 YYDKDF (reference sequence). CDR3 size: 14 residues. Trimming pared 6 bases from V and 6 bases from J, leaving 14 bases between.

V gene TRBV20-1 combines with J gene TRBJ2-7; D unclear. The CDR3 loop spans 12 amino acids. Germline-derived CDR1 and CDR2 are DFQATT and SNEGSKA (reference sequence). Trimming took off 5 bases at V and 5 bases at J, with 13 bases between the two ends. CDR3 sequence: CSAGSKPHEQYF. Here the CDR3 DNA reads TGCAGTGCTGGATCAAAACCTCACGAGCAGTACTTC.

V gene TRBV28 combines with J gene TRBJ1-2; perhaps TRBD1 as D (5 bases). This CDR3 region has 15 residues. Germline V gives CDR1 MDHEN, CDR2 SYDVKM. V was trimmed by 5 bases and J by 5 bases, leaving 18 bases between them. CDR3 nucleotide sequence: TGTGCCAGCAGTAAAGCCGGGGGAAGCAGGTATGGCTACACCTTC. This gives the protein CASSKAGGSRYGYTF.

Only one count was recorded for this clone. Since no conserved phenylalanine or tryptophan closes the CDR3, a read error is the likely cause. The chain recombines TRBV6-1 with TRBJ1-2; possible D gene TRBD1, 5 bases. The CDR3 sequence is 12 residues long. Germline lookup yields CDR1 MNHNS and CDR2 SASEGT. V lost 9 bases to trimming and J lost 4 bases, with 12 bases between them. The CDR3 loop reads CARSGLFYGYTV. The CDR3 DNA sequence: TGTGCCAGATCGGGACTCTTCTATGGCTACACCGTC.

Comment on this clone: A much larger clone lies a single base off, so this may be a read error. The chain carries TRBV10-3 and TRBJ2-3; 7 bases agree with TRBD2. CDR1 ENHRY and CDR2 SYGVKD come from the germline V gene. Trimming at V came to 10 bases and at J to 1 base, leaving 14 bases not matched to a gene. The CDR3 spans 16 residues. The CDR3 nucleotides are TGTGCCACCCTGCGGGGGTCCCGGGTCGGCACAGATACGCAGTATTTT. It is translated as CATLRGSRVGTDTQYF.

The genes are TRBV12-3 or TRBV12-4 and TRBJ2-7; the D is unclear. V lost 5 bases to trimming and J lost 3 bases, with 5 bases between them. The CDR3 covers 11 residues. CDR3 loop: CASSRLYEQYF. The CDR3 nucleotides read TGTGCCAGCAGTCGCCTCTACGAGCAGTACTTC.

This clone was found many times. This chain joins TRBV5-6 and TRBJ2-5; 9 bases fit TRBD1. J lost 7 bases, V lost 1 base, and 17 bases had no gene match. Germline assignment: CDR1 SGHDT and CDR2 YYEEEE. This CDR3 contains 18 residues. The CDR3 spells CASSLLFASGQGIGTQYF. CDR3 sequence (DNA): TGTGCCAGCAGCTTGTTATTTGCATCGGGACAGGGTATCGGGACCCAGTACTTC.

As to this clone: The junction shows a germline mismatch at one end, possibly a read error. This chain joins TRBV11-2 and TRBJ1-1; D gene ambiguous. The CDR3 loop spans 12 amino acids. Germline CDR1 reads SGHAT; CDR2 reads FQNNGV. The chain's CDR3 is CACSLRPFEAFF. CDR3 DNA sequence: TGTGCCTGCAGCCTACGGCCCTTTGAAGCTTTCTTT.

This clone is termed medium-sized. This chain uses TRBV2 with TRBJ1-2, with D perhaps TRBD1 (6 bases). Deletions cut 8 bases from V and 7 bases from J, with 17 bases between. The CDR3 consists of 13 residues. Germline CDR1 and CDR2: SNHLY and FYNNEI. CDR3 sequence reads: CASVVKGVGGYTF. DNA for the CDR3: TGTGCCAGCGTCGTTAAGGGGGTGGGTGGCTACACCTTC.

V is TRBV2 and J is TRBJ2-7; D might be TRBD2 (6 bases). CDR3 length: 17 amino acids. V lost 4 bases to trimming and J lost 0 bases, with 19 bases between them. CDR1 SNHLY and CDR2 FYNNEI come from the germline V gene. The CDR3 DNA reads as TGTGCCAGCAGTGGCCGGACGCGCGGGACGGGCTCCTACGAGCAGTACTTC. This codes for CASSGRTRGTGSYEQYF.